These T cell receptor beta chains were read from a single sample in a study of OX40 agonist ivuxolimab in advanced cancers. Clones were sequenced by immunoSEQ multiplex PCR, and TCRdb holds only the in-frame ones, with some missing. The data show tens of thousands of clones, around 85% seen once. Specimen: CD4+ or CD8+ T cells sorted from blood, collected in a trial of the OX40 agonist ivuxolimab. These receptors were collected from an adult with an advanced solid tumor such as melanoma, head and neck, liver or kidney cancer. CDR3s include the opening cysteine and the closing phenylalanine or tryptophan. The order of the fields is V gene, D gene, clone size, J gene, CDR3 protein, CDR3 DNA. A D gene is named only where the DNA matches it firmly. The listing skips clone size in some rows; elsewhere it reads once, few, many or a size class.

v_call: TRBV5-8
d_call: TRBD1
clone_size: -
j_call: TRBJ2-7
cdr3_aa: CASSRIQGAVEQYF
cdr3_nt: TGTGCCAGCAGCCGTATACAGGGGGCGGTCGAGCAGTACTTC

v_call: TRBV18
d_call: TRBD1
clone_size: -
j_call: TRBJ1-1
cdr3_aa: CASSLGTGGPSTEAFF
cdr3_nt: TGTGCCAGCTCACTTGGGACAGGGGGGCCCAGCACTGAAGCTTTCTTT

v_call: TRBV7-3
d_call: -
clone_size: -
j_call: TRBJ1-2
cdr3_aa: CASSPGQRAGYTF
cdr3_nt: TGTGCCAGCAGCCCCGGGCAGCGCGCCGGCTACACCTTC

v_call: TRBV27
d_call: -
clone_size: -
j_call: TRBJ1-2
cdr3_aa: CASSFRDMRGYGYTF
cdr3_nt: TGTGCCAGCAGTTTCCGGGACATGCGGGGCTATGGCTACACCTTC

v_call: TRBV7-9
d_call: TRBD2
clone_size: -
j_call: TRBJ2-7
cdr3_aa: CASSLAGLAAEQYF
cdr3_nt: TGTGCCAGCAGCTTAGCCGGACTAGCGGCCGAGCAGTACTTC

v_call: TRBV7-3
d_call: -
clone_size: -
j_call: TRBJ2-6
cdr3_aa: CASSRGGSGANVLTF
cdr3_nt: TGTGCCAGCAGCCGAGGTGGCTCTGGGGCCAACGTCCTGACTTTC

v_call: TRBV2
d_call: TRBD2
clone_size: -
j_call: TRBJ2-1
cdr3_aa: CASSVREGPRNEQFF
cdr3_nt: TGTGCCAGCAGTGTCCGGGAGGGCCCTCGGAATGAGCAGTTCTTC

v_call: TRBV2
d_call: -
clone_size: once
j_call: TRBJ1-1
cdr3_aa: CASSFYYMNTEAFF
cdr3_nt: TGTGCCAGCAGTTTCTATTACATGAACACTGAAGCTTTCTTT

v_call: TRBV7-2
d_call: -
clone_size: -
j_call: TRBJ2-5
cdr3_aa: CASSLDGETQYF
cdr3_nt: TGTGCCAGCAGCTTAGACGGCGAGACCCAGTACTTC

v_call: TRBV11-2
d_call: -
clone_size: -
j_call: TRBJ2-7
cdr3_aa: CASTAWGTTYEQYF
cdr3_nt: TGTGCCAGCACCGCATGGGGGACGACCTACGAGCAGTACTTC

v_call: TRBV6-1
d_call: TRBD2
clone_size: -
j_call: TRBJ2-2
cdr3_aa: CASSGGLAGGGTGELFF
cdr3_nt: TGTGCCAGCAGTGGGGGACTAGCGGGAGGTGGGACCGGGGAGCTGTTTTTT

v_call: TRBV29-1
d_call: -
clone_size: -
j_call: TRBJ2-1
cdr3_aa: CSVDGSSYNEQFF
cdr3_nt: TGCAGCGTTGACGGGAGCTCCTACAATGAGCAGTTCTTC

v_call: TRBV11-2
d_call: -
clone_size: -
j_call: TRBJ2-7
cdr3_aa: CASSSLDSYEQYF
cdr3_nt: TGTGCCAGCAGCAGTCTGGACAGCTACGAGCAGTACTTC

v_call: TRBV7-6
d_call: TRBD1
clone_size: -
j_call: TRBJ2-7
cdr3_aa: CASSSPVQGVYEQYF
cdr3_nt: TGTGCCAGCAGCTCCCCAGTCCAGGGGGTGTATGAGCAGTACTTC

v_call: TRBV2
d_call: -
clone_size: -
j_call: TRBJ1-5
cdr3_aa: CASSEAQYPFPNQPQHF
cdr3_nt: TGTGCCAGCAGTGAAGCGCAGTATCCTTTCCCCAATCAGCCCCAGCATTTT

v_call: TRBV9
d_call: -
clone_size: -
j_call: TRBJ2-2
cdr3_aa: CASSATWGRKATGELFF
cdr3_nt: TGTGCCAGCAGCGCTACATGGGGGAGGAAGGCTACCGGGGAGCTGTTTTTT

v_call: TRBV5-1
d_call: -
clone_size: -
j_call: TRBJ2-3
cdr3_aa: CASSRGAGDTQYF
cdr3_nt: TGCGCCAGCAGTCGGGGGGCGGGAGATACGCAGTATTTT

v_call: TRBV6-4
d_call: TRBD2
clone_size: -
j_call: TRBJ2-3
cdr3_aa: CASSALAGVGTDTQYF
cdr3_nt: TGTGCCAGCAGTGCTCTAGCGGGAGTTGGCACAGATACGCAGTATTTT

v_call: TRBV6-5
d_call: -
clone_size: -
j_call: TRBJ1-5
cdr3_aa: CASSYSRGEWPQHF
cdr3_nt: TGTGCCAGCAGTTACTCAAGGGGGGAATGGCCCCAGCATTTT

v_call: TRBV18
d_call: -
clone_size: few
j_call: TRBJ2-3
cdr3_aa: CASRWDPSTDTQYF
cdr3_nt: TGTGCCAGCCGGTGGGACCCTAGCACAGATACGCAGTATTTT

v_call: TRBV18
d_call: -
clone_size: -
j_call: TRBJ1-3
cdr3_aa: CASSPLGSGNTIYF
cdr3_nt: TGTGCCAGCTCACCACTAGGGTCTGGAAACACCATATATTTT

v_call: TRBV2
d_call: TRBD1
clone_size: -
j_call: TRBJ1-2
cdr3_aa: CASRADREGYGYTF
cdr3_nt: TGTGCCAGCAGGGCGGACAGGGAGGGCTATGGCTACACCTTC

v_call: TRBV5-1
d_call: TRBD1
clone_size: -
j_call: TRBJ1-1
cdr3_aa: CASSLRTGENTEAFF
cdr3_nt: TGCGCCAGCAGCTTAAGGACAGGCGAGAACACTGAAGCTTTCTTT

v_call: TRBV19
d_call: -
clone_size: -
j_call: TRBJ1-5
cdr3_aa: CASGPGQPQHF
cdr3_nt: TGTGCCTCCGGTCCTGGTCAGCCCCAGCATTTT

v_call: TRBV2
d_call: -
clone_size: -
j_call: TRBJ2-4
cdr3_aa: CASRINIQNIQYF
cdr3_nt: TGTGCCAGCCGGATAAACATACAAAACATTCAGTACTTC

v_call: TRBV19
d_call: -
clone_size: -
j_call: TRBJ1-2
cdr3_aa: CASTPGGANYGYTF
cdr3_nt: TGTGCCAGTACGCCGGGGGGAGCTAACTATGGCTACACCTTC

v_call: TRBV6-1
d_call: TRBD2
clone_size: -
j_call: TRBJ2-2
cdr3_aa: CASSEVGGSMNTGELFF
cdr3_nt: TGTGCCAGCAGTGAAGTGGGGGGGAGCATGAACACCGGGGAGCTGTTTTTT

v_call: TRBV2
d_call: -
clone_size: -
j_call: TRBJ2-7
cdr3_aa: CASSVGRAYEQYF
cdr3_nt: TGTGCCAGCAGTGTGGGCAGGGCCTACGAGCAGTACTTC

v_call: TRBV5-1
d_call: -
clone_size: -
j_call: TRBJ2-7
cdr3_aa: CASSLAPGVIDEQYF
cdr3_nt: TGCGCCAGCAGCTTGGCTCCGGGGGTAATAGACGAGCAGTACTTC

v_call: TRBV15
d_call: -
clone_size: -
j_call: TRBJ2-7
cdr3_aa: CATSPLGASYEQYF
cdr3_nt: TGTGCCACCAGCCCCCTTGGGGCCTCCTACGAGCAGTACTTC

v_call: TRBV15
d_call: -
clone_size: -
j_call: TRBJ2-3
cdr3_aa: CATSRLLSTDTQYF
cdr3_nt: TGTGCCACCAGCAGACTACTGAGCACAGATACGCAGTATTTT

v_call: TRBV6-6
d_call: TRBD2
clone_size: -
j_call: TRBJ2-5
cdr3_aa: CASSPGGGAGETQYF
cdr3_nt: TGTGCCAGCAGTCCCGGGGGGGGAGCAGGAGAGACCCAGTACTTC

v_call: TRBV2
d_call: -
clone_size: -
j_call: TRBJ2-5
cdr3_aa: CASSESRWGETQYF
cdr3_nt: TGTGCCAGCAGTGAGTCCCGGTGGGGGGAGACCCAGTACTTC

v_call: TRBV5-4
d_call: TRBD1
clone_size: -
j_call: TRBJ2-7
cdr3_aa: CASSVKSGQGPYEQYF
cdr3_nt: TGTGCCAGCAGCGTAAAGTCGGGACAGGGGCCCTACGAGCAGTACTTC

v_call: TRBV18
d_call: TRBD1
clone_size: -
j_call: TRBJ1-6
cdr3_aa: CASSPGQGGSSPLHF
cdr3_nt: TGTGCCAGCTCACCAGGACAGGGGGGGAGTTCACCCCTCCACTTT

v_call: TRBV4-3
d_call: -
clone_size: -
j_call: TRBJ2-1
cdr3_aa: CASSQDRGTYNEQFF
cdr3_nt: TGCGCCAGCAGCCAAGATCGGGGGACCTACAATGAGCAGTTCTTC

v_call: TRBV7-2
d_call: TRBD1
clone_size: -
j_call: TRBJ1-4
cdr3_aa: CASSLGQGQNEKLFF
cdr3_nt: TGTGCCAGCAGCTTGGGACAGGGCCAAAATGAAAAACTGTTTTTT

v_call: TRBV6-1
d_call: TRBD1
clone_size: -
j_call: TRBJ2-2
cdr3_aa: CASREGGTGVTGELFF
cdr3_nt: TGTGCCAGCAGAGAAGGGGGGACAGGGGTCACCGGGGAGCTGTTTTTT

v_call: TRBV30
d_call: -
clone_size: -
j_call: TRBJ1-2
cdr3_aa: CAWTALGLGDYGYTF
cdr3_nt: TGTGCCTGGACGGCTCTGGGGTTGGGGGACTATGGCTACACCTTC

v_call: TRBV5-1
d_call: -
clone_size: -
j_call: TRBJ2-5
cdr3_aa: CASSLEGVLQETQYF
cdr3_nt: TGCGCCAGCAGCTTGGAGGGGGTTCTCCAAGAGACCCAGTACTTC

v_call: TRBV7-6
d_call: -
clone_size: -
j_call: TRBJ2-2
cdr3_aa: CASSSLVAEELFF
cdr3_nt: TGTGCCAGCAGCTCATTAGTAGCCGAGGAGCTGTTTTTT

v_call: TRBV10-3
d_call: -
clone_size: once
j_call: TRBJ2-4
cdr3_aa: CAISESGTGIQYF
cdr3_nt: TGTGCCATCAGTGAGTCAGGGACTGGCATTCAGTACTTC